The 7 T cell receptor beta chains below all came from one sample that was sequenced in a study of shared clonotypes between healthy human individuals. Measured with immunoSEQ multiplex PCR; TCRdb has only the in-frame clones, and not every one. Altogether 2 million to 2.5 million clones are present, roughly 95% being singletons, with the ten largest covering roughly 0.13%. The specimen was naive CD4+ T cells sorted from blood. Stated subset: CD45RA+ positively selected. The receptors come from a man between 18 and 29 years old in good health.

The chain combines TRBV5-1 with TRBJ2-3; TRBD2 matches at 14 bases. J lost 1 base, V lost 3 bases, and 4 bases had no gene match. Germline CDR1 reads SGHRS; CDR2 reads YFSETQ. CDR3 size: 17 residues. The CDR3 DNA sequence: TGCGCCAGCAGCTCCCAGACTAGCGGGGGGGGCACAGATACGCAGTATTTT. Protein sequence: CASSSQTSGGGTDTQYF.

This chain uses TRBV10-2 with TRBJ2-3; D may be TRBD2 (6 bases). Trimming removed 4 bases at V and 3 bases at J, with 14 bases between. The germline CDR1 and CDR2 sequences are WSHSY and SAAADI. The CDR3 runs 15 residues. The CDR3 sequence: CASSGLESYTDTQYF. Here the CDR3 DNA reads TGCGCCAGCAGTGGACTAGAATCTTATACAGATACGCAGTATTTT.

This chain connects TRBV6-5 to TRBJ2-7; 10 bases agree with TRBD2. The CDR3 is 14 amino acids. Losses at the gene ends were 4 bases for V and 12 bases for J; bases not matched to a gene: 12. Germline V CDR1 and CDR2: MNHEY, SVGAGI. CDR3 nucleotide sequence: TGTGCCAGCAGTTCGGCTAGCGGGAGAGCTTCGTCGTACTTC. Residues: CASSSASGRASSYF.

This clone has only one observation. This chain connects TRBV7-9 to TRBJ1-5; D remains ambiguous. The CDR3 is 12 residues long. The V gene lost 8 bases and the J gene lost 2 bases, with 7 bases spanning the gap. Germline assignment: CDR1 SEHNR and CDR2 FQNEAQ (reference sequence). The CDR3 nucleotides read TGTGCCAGCGCCGAGGGCAATCAGCCCCAGCATTTT. Residues: CASAEGNQPQHF.

The chain uses TRBV11-1 and TRBJ2-6, with D uncertain. Trimming pared 0 bases from V and 4 bases from J, leaving 10 bases between. Germline CDR1 reads SGHAT; CDR2 reads FQDESV (reference sequence). The CDR3 sequence is 16 residues long. This chain's CDR3 is CASSLALGPGANVLTF. CDR3 DNA sequence: TGTGCCAGCAGCTTAGCGTTAGGTCCCGGGGCCAACGTCCTGACTTTC.

V and J are TRBV29-1 and TRBJ1-5; no clear D gene. The CDR3 contains 13 residues. Trimming left V 4 bases short and J 3 bases short, with 10 bases between. The germline gives CDR1 SQVTM, CDR2 ANQGSEA. CDR3 DNA sequence: TGCAGCGTTGGGGGTGGGAACAATCAGCCCCAGCATTTT. It is translated as CSVGGGNNQPQHF.

Here the CDR3 reads CASSPMGQTQETQYF. The CDR3, as DNA: TGCGCCAGCAGCCCTATGGGACAGACCCAAGAGACCCAGTACTTC. V usage is TRBV5-1 and J usage is TRBJ2-5; 7 bases line up with TRBD1. The CDR3 runs to 15 residues. The J segment lost 1 base and the V segment lost 4 bases, leaving 7 bases of the junction unmatched. Germline V gene lookup returns CDR1 SGHRS and CDR2 YFSETQ.